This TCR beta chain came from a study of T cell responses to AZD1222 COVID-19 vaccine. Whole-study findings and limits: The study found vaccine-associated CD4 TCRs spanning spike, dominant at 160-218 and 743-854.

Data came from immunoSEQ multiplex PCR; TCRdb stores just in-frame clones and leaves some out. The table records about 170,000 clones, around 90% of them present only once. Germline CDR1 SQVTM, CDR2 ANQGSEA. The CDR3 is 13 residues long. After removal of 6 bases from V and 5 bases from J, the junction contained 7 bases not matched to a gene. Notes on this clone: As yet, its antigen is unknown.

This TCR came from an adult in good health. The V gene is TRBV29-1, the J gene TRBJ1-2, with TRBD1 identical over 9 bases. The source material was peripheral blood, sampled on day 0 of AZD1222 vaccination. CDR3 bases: TGCAGCGTGGTCGGGACAGGGCTTTATGGCTACACCTTC. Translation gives CSVVGTGLYGYTF.